Presented here are 28 T cell receptor beta chains from one specimen sequenced in a study of cytomegalovirus exposure and HLA in healthy donors. Researchers ran the PCR with 60 Vbeta and 13 Jbeta primers. Measured with immunoSEQ multiplex PCR; TCRdb has only the in-frame clones, and not every one. This sample has roughly 99,000 clones; around three quarters occur once, and the top ten carry 7.5% to 9%. What was sequenced was PBMCs. The origin of the receptors is a man aged 25-45 years in good health and CMV-seronegative.

This chain's CDR3 is CASSFLTDTEAFF. As DNA, the CDR3 is TGTGCCAGCAGTTTTTTGACAGACACTGAAGCTTTCTTT. V and J are TRBV27 and TRBJ1-1; D may be TRBD1 (5 bases). Per the germline V gene, CDR1 is MNHEY and CDR2 is SMNVEV (reference sequence). This CDR3 has 13 residues. V lost 3 bases and J lost 3, with 8 bases in between.

J is TRBJ2-5 and V is TRBV27, with D maybe TRBD2 (7 bases). Deletions cut 3 bases from V and 5 bases from J, with 13 bases between. This CDR3 spans 14 amino acids. Germline V gene sequence: CDR1 MNHEY, CDR2 SMNVEV (reference sequence). The CDR3: CASSLGGLGETQYF. The CDR3 DNA reads TGTGCCAGCAGTTTGGGGGGGCTGGGGGAGACCCAGTACTTC.

This clone was observed a handful of times. V usage is TRBV30 and J usage is TRBJ2-4, with no clear D. This CDR3 has 13 amino acids. Germline V gene lookup returns CDR1 GTSNPN and CDR2 SVGIG (reference sequence). V was trimmed by 5 bases and J by 1 base, leaving 9 bases between them. The CDR3 reads CAWSGGAKNIQYF. The CDR3 DNA is TGTGCCTGGTCGGGTGGGGCCAAAAACATTCAGTACTTC.

The chain combines TRBV13 with TRBJ2-3, with 10 bases identical to TRBD1. The CDR3 contains 15 residues. The ends lost 3 bases at V and 5 bases at J; junction bases unmatched: 5. Germline CDR1 is PRHDT and CDR2 is FYEKMQ (reference sequence). CDR3 residues: CASSFGQGEGDTQYF. The CDR3 DNA follows: TGTGCCAGCAGCTTCGGACAGGGGGAAGGAGATACGCAGTATTTT.

The V gene is TRBV19, the J gene TRBJ2-2, with 8 bases lining up with TRBD1. Per the germline V gene, CDR1 is LNHDA and CDR2 is SQIVND (reference sequence). J gave up 0 bases and V 7 bases, and 4 bases lay outside the gene matches. CDR3 length: 15 residues. CDR3 bases: TGTGCCAGTACCCGACAGGGGCCGAACACCGGGGAGCTGTTTTTT. It yields the protein CASTRQGPNTGELFF. The full variable domain, completed using reference TRBV19 and TRBJ2-2, is DGGITQSPKYLFRKEGQNVTLSCEQNLNHDAMYWYRQDPGQGLRLIYYSQIVNDFQKGDIAEGYSVSREKKESFPLTVTSAQKNPTAFYLCASTRQGPNTGELFFGEGSRLTVL.

This clone has only one observation. The junction does not match germline at one end; this may be a read error. V gene TRBV2 combines with J gene TRBJ2-5, with 7 bases that match TRBD2. The CDR3 runs to 15 residues. The germline V gene encodes CDR1 SNHLY and CDR2 FYNNEI. As DNA, the CDR3 is TGTGCCAGCGGGAGGGAGGGAGCGCTCCAAGAGGCCCAGTACTTC. Translated: CASGREGALQEAQYF. Full variable domain (missing parts from reference TRBV2 and TRBJ2-5): EPEVTQTPSHQVTQMGQEVILRCVPISNHLYFYWYRQILGQKVEFLVSFYNNEISEKSEIFDDQFSVERPDGSNFTLKIRSTKLEDSAMYFCASGREGALQEAQYFGPGTRLLVL.

This clone was detected only a few times. The gene calls are TRBV7-6 and TRBJ2-3; no firm D call. The CDR3 spans 15 residues. V lost 5 bases, J lost 2 bases, and 14 bases lay in between. Germline V gene sequence: CDR1 SGHVS, CDR2 FNYEAQ. CDR3 region: CASSPGSRFTDTQYF. DNA for the CDR3: TGTGCCAGCAGCCCCGGGTCCCGATTCACAGATACGCAGTATTTT. The full variable domain, its missing parts supplied by reference TRBV7-6 and TRBJ2-3, is GAGVSQSPRYKVTKRGQDVALRCDPISGHVSLYWYRQALGQGPEFLTYFNYEAQQDKSGLPNDRFSAERPEGSISTLTIQRTEQRDSAMYRCASSPGSRFTDTQYFGPGTRLTVL.

The chain links TRBV30 to TRBJ2-2; possibly TRBD1 for D (6 bases). This CDR3 contains 14 residues. Trimming shortened V by 8 bases and J by 1 base, and 14 bases separated the two germline ends. Germline V gene sequence: CDR1 GTSNPN, CDR2 SVGIG (reference sequence). The CDR3 loop is CAGRGRGNTGELFF. The CDR3 region has the DNA TGTGCCGGACGGGGCAGGGGGAACACCGGGGAGCTGTTTTTT.

This clone was detected only once. V and J are TRBV5-5 and TRBJ2-7; D unresolved. The CDR3 is 13 residues long. V was clipped by 0 bases and J by 6 bases, with 10 bases between them. The germline gives CDR1 SGHKS, CDR2 YYEKEE (reference sequence). CDR3 residues: CASSLGLIPEQYF. In DNA, the CDR3 is TGTGCCAGCAGCTTGGGGCTCATCCCCGAGCAGTACTTC. Looking up the rest from reference TRBV5-5 and TRBJ2-7 gives the full variable domain: DAGVTQSPTHLIKTRGQQVTLRCSPISGHKSVSWYQQVLGQGPQFIFQYYEKEERGRGNFPDRFSARQFPNYSSELNVNALLLGDSALYLCASSLGLIPEQYFGPGTRLTVT.

CDR3 nucleotides: TGTGCCAGCAGTCTTTTACAGGGGTCCGGGTATGGCTACACCTTC. This codes for CASSLLQGSGYGYTF. V and J are TRBV28 and TRBJ1-2, with TRBD1 identical over 7 bases. V was clipped by 5 bases and J by 5 bases; unmatched bases: 11. Germline assignment: CDR1 MDHEN and CDR2 SYDVKM. CDR3 length: 15 amino acids.

V usage is TRBV28 and J usage is TRBJ2-5; 9 bases are a match to TRBD1. The J call may be incorrect, as the DNA end agrees better with TRBJ2-7. Germline-derived CDR1 and CDR2 are MDHEN and SYDVKM. The CDR3 is made up of 19 amino acids. The CDR3 region is CASSLQATGGGVRSYEQYF. CDR3 bases: TGTGCCAGCAGTTTGCAGGCAACAGGGGGCGGGGTAAGGTCCTACGAGCAGTACTTC.

This clone appeared a single time. This chain's CDR3 is CASYSGSAYEQYF. The CDR3 region has the DNA TGTGCCAGCTATAGCGGGAGCGCGTACGAGCAGTACTTC. The chain links TRBV2 to TRBJ2-7; TRBD2 matches at 9 bases. This CDR3 region has 13 residues. V shed 8 bases and J 4 bases; nucleotides not matched to a gene: 6. Germline V gene sequence: CDR1 SNHLY, CDR2 FYNNEI.

The chain carries TRBV5-4 and TRBJ2-1, with a weak D call TRBD1 (6 bases). The length of the CDR3 is 16 residues. V was trimmed by 0 bases and J by 1 base, leaving 11 bases between them. Germline V gene data show CDR1 as SGHNT and CDR2 as YYREEE (reference sequence). CDR3 loop: CASSLDPGVSYNEQFF. In nucleotides, the CDR3 is TGTGCCAGCAGCTTGGATCCAGGGGTGTCCTACAATGAGCAGTTCTTC.

V and J are TRBV5-4 and TRBJ2-1; TRBD2 aligns across 14 bases. V dropped 2 bases and J dropped 4; count of bases not matched to a gene: 5. CDR1 SGHNT and CDR2 YYREEE come from the germline V gene (reference sequence). The CDR3 totals 17 residues. CDR3 nucleotide sequence: TGTGCCAGCAGCTTAGGGACTAGCGGGAGTAGGTACAATGAGCAGTTCTTC. This codes for CASSLGTSGSRYNEQFF.

The chain links TRBV4-1 to TRBJ2-7; D might be TRBD2 (5 bases). Germline CDR1 reads MGHRA; CDR2 reads YSYEKL. The length of the CDR3 is 13 residues. Trimming left V 4 bases short and J 1 base short, with 8 bases between. CDR3 in DNA: TGCGCCAGCAGCCCGCGGGTGTCCTACGAGCAGTACTTC. It specifies CASSPRVSYEQYF.

The CDR3 DNA reads TGTGCCAGCAGTGGGGGGGGAGGGGGGCCCCAGCATTTT. Protein: CASSGGGGGPQHF. V gene TRBV9 combines with J gene TRBJ1-5, with D perhaps TRBD1 (6 bases). Germline V CDR1 and CDR2: SGDLS, YYNGEE. Trimming stripped 5 bases from V and 9 bases from J, with 15 bases between. The CDR3 length is 13 residues.

The V and J genes are TRBV28 and TRBJ1-1; 11 positions agree with TRBD1. This CDR3 has 13 residues. Germline assignment: CDR1 MDHEN and CDR2 SYDVKM. Trimming at V came to 4 bases and at J to 11 bases, leaving 6 bases not matched to a gene. The CDR3 bases are TGTGCCAGCAGTTCGGGACAGGGGGTTCGGGCTTTCTTT. Translation gives CASSSGQGVRAFF.

This clone was seen just once. The chain recombines TRBV6-5 with TRBJ2-7; 8 positions agree with TRBD1. CDR3 length: 15 amino acids. V shed 5 bases, J shed 5 bases, and the junction held 11 bases outside the gene matches. The germline V gene has CDR1 MNHEY and CDR2 SVGAGI. The CDR3 spells CASSRLTGEIHEQYF. DNA of the CDR3: TGTGCCAGCAGTAGATTGACAGGGGAGATCCACGAGCAGTACTTC.

This chain's CDR3 is CSAGTGDGYTF. The DNA of the CDR3 is TGCAGTGCTGGAACAGGGGACGGCTACACCTTC. This rearrangement joins TRBV20-1 to TRBJ1-2; 7 bases fit TRBD1. The length of the CDR3 is 11 residues. The germline gives CDR1 DFQATT, CDR2 SNEGSKA (reference sequence). V was pared by 5 bases and J by 8 bases, with 5 bases of the junction left unmatched.

This chain connects TRBV7-2 to TRBJ1-4, with no clear D. The CDR3 is 16 amino acids. Germline V gene data show CDR1 as SGHTA and CDR2 as FQGNSA. Trimming took 5 bases from V and 1 from J, leaving 14 bases between them. DNA of the CDR3: TGTGCCAGCAGCCGTCGGAGTGGTGGAACTAATGAAAAACTGTTTTTT. Its protein is CASSRRSGGTNEKLFF.

The genes are TRBV2 and TRBJ2-7; D remains unclear. There are 13 residues in the CDR3. V gave up 2 bases and J gave up 3 bases, with 8 bases separating them. The germline V gene has CDR1 SNHLY and CDR2 FYNNEI. CDR3 sequence reads: CASSERLVYEQYF. The CDR3 DNA follows: TGTGCCAGCAGTGAAAGGCTAGTCTACGAGCAGTACTTC.

In this sample, this clone turned up a few times. The rearrangement uses TRBV19 and TRBJ2-3; 11 bases are shared with TRBD2. V trimming: 3 bases; J trimming: 3 bases; junction bases outside the gene matches: 2. The CDR3 is 15 amino acids. CDR1 is LNHDA and CDR2 is SQIVND in the germline V gene (reference sequence). CDR3 sequence (DNA): TGTGCCAGTAGTATCACTAGCGGGGGTACAGATACGCAGTATTTT. Translated, it gives CASSITSGGTDTQYF.

The V and J genes are TRBV2 and TRBJ2-4; 9 bases agree with TRBD1. The CDR3 is 17 amino acids. V was pared by 5 bases and J by 7 bases, with 15 bases of the junction left unmatched. The germline V gene has CDR1 SNHLY and CDR2 FYNNEI. The CDR3, as DNA: TGTGCCAGCAGTCGAAACAGGGGGCAGGGGGCGGGGAACATTCAGTACTTC. Protein sequence: CASSRNRGQGAGNIQYF.

The CDR3, as DNA: TGCGCCAGCAGCTTGGGCAGGGTGGTCTCCTACGAGCAGTACTTC. It translates to CASSLGRVVSYEQYF. The rearrangement uses TRBV5-1 and TRBJ2-7, with a tentative D call TRBD1 (5 bases). Germline values: CDR1 SGHRS, CDR2 YFSETQ. Trimming took 0 bases from V and 0 from J, leaving 10 bases between them. This CDR3 contains 15 residues.

The chain is built from TRBV2 and TRBJ2-6, with 8 positions matching TRBD2. Trimming removed 4 bases from V and 2 bases from J; junction bases left unmatched: 4. The germline V gene has CDR1 SNHLY and CDR2 FYNNEI. The CDR3 spans 16 residues. The CDR3 DNA sequence: TGTGCCAGCAGTGCTAGCGGGTTACCTGGGGCCAACGTCCTGACTTTC. It codes for CASSASGLPGANVLTF.

This rearrangement joins TRBV15 to TRBJ1-1, with D unresolved. Germline V gene data show CDR1 as LNHNV and CDR2 as YYDKDF (reference sequence). The CDR3 length is 18 residues. Trimming removed 0 bases at V and 1 base at J, with 18 bases between. As DNA, the CDR3 is TGTGCCACCAGCAGAGATCTCACCCTGAACAGCCCGAACACTGAAGCTTTCTTT. Its translation: CATSRDLTLNSPNTEAFF.

In its sample, this clone was seen a few times. This chain's CDR3 is CVRSLALTSGSIRGTYEQYF. DNA of the CDR3: TGTGTCAGAAGCTTAGCGTTGACTAGCGGGAGTATTCGGGGTACCTACGAGCAGTACTTC. The rearrangement joins TRBV7-5 to TRBJ2-7; TRBD2 reflects the table's D call only, with no check against the DNA. TRBV7-5 is classified as a pseudogene. The CDR3 totals 20 residues.

The V and J genes are TRBV18 and TRBJ2-7; 9 bases match TRBD2. Germline V gene sequence: CDR1 KGHSH, CDR2 LQKENI. CDR3 length equals 18 residues. V shed 2 bases and J 0 bases; nucleotides not matched to a gene: 11. CDR3 protein: CASSPAGGSGTRSYEQYF. The CDR3, as DNA: TGTGCCAGCTCACCAGCGGGGGGGAGCGGGACCCGCTCCTACGAGCAGTACTTC.